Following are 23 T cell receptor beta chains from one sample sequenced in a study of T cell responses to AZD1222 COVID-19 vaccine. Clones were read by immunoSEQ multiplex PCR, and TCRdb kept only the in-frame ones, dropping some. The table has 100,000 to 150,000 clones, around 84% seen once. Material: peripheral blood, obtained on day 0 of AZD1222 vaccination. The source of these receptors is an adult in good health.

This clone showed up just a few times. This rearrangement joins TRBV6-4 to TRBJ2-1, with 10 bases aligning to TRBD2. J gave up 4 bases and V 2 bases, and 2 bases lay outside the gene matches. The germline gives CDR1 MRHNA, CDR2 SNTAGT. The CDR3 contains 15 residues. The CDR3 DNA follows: TGTGCCAGCAGTGACGGACTAGCGGAGTACAATGAGCAGTTCTTC. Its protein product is CASSDGLAEYNEQFF.

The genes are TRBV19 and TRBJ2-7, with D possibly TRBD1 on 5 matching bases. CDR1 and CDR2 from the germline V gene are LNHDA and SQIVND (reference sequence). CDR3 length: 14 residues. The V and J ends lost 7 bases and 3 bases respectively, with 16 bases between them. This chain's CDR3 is CASTPWGRDYEQYF. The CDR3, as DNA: TGTGCCAGTACCCCATGGGGCAGGGACTACGAGCAGTACTTC.

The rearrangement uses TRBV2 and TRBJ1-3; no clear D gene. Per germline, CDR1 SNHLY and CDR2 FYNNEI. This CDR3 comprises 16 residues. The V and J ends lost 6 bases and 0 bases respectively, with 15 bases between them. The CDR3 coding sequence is TGTGCCAGCAGCCTATCTGACTTACGCTCTGGAAACACCATATATTTT. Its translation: CASSLSDLRSGNTIYF.

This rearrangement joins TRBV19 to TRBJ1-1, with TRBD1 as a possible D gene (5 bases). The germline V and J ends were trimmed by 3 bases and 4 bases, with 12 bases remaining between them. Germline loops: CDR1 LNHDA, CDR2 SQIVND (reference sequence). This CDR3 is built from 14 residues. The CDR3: CASSIGALATEAFF. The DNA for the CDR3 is TGTGCCAGTAGTATCGGGGCTTTGGCCACTGAAGCTTTCTTT.

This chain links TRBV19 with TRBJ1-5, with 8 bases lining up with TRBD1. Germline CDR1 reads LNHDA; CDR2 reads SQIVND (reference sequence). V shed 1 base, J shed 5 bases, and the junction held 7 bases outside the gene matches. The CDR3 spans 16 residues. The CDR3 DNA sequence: TGTGCCAGTAGTATAGTGAACAGGGGGAGTCATCAGCCCCAGCATTTT. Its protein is CASSIVNRGSHQPQHF.

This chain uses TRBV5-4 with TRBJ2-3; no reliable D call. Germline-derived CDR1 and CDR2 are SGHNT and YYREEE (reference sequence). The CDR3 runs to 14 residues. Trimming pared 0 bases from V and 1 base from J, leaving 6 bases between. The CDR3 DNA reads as TGTGCCAGCAGCTTGGGAAGTGGCACAGATACGCAGTATTTT. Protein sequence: CASSLGSGTDTQYF.

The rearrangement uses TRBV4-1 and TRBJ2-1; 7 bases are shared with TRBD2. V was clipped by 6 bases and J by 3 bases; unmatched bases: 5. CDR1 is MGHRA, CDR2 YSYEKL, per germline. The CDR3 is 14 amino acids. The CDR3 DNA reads TGCGCCAGCAGTTCGGGGAGGGGCTACAATGAGCAGTTCTTC. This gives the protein CASSSGRGYNEQFF.

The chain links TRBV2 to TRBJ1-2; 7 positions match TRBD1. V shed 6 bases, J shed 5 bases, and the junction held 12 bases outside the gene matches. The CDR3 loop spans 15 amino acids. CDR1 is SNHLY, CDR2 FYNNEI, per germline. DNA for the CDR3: TGTGCCAGCAGGACGGGGGGGACAGCACTGTATGGCTACACCTTC. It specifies CASRTGGTALYGYTF.

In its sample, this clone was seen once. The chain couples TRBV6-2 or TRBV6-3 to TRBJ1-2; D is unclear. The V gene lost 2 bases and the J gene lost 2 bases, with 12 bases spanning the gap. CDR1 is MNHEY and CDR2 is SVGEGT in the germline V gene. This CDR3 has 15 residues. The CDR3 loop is CASSYGYSRNYGYTF. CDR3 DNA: TGTGCCAGCAGTTACGGGTACAGCCGAAACTATGGCTACACCTTC.

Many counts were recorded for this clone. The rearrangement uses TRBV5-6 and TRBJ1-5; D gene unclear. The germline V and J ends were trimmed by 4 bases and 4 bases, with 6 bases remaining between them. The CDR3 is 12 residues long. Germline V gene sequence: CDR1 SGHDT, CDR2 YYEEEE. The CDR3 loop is CASSGRNQPQHF. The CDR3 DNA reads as TGTGCCAGCAGCGGCCGGAATCAGCCCCAGCATTTT.

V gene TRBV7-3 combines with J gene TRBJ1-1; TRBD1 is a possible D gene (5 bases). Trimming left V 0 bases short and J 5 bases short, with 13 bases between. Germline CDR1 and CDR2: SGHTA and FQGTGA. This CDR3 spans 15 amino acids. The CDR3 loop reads CASSLTGTRETEAFF. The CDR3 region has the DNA TGTGCCAGCAGCTTAACAGGGACTCGAGAGACTGAAGCTTTCTTT.

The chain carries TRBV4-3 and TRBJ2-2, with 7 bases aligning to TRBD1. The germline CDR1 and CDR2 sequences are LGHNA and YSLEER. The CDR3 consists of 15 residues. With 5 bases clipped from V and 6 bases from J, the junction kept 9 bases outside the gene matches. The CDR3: CASSTGTATAGELFF. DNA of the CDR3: TGCGCCAGCAGCACCGGGACAGCAACGGCCGGGGAGCTGTTTTTT.

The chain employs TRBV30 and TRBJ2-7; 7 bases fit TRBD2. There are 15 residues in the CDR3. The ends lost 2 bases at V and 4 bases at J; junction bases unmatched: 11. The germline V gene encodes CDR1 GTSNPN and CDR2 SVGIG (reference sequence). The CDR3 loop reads CAWSPGWGGRYEQYF. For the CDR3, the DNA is TGTGCCTGGAGTCCCGGGTGGGGGGGAAGGTACGAGCAGTACTTC.

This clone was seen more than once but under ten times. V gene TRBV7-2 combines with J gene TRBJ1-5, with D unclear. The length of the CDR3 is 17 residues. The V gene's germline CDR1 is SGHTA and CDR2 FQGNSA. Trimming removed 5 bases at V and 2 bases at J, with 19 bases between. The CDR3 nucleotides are TGTGCCAGCAGCCCCCCTGCTTTTTGGATGGGCAATCAGCCCCAGCATTTT. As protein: CASSPPAFWMGNQPQHF.

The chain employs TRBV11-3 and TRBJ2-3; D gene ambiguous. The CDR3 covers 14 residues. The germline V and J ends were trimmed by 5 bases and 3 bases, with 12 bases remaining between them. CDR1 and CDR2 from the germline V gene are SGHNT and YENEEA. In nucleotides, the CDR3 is TGTGCCAGCAGCCAGACACAGAATACAGATACGCAGTATTTT. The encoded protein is CASSQTQNTDTQYF. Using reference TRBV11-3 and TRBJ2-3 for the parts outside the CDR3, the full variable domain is EAGVVQSPRYKIIEKKQPVAFWCNPISGHNTLYWYLQNLGQGPELLIRYENEEAVDDSQLPKDRFSAERLKGVDSTLKIQPAELGDSAVYLCASSQTQNTDTQYFGPGTRLTVL.

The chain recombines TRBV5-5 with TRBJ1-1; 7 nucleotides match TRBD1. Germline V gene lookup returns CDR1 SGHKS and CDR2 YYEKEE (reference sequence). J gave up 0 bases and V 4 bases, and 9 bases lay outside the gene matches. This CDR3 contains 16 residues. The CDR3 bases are TGTGCCAGCAGCCCGAGACAGGGCCTAATGAACACTGAAGCTTTCTTT. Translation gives CASSPRQGLMNTEAFF.

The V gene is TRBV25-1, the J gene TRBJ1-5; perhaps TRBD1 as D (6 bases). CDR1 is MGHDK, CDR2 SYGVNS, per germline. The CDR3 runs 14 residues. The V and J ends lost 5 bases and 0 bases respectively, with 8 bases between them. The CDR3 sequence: CASSSGDSNQPQHF. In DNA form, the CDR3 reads TGTGCCAGCAGTTCAGGGGATAGCAATCAGCCCCAGCATTTT.

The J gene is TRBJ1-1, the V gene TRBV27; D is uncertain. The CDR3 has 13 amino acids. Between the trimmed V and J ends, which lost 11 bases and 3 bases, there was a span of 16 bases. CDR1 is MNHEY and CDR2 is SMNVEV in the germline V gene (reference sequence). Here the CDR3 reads CASSRSEDTEAFF. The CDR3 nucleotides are TGTGCCTCCTCGCGGAGTGAAGACACTGAAGCTTTCTTT.

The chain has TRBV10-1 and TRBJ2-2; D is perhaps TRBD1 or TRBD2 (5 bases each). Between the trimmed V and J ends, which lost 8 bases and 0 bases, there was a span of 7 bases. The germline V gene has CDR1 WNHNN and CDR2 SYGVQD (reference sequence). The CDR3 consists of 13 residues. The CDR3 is CASGTANTGELFF. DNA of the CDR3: TGCGCCAGCGGGACCGCGAACACCGGGGAGCTGTTTTTT.

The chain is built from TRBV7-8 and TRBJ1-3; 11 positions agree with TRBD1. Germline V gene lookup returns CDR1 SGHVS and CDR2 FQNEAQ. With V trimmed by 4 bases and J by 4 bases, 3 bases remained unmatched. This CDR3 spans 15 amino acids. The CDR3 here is CASSSGQGAGNTIYF. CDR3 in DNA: TGTGCCAGCAGCTCCGGACAGGGGGCAGGAAACACCATATATTTT.

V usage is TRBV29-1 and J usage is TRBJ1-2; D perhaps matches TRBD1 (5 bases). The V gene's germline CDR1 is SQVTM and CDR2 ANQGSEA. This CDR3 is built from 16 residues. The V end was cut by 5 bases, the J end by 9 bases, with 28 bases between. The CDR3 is CSVSAPRSSGTGSYTF. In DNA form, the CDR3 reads TGCAGCGTTAGCGCCCCCCGCAGCTCCGGGACTGGGAGCTACACCTTC.

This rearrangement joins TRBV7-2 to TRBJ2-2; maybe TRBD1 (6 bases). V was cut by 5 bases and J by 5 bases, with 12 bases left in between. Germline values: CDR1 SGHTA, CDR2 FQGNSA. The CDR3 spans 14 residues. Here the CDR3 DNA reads TGTGCCAGCAGCACATATCAGGGGACCGGGGAGCTGTTTTTT. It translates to CASSTYQGTGELFF.

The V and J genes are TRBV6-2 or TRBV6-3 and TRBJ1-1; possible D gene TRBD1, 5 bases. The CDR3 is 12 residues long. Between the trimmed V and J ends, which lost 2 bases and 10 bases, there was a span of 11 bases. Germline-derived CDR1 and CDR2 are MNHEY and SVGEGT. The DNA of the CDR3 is TGTGCCAGCAGTTACCCAGGGTTTGGAGCTTTCTTT. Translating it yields CASSYPGFGAFF.